This T cell receptor (beta chain) was recovered during a study of spatial heterogeneity in lung cancer. Study-wide context: Sequences of the beta chain were consistently detected in greater numbers than alpha-chain sequences. The study observed each unique TCR and UMI combination more than ten times on average in raw reads.

The time point denotes: sample taken at primary tumor resection. Donation came from some 73 patients with untreated early-stage non-small cell lung cancer. Whole RNA, isolated from tumor, nontumor lung or frozen PBMC, was sequenced without prior sorting. Germline CDR1 and CDR2: SQVTM and ANQGSEA. Trimming cost V 6 bases and J 3 bases; bases outside gene matches: 7. The CDR3 has 13 amino acids. Sample share makes this clonotype medium-sized (0.01 to 0.1%). Its matching antigen is unknown. The study, taken as a whole, reports: Tumor mutation counts were tracked by expanded intratumoral alpha and beta TCR counts.

One entry per CDR3 protein, called by TCRdb with MiXCR from the 5' RACE reads. Here the sample spans about 5,900 distinct CDR3 sequences, 15% to 20% being singletons. The sample consisted of lung tumor tissue, taken at surgery. The rearrangement uses TRBV29-1 and TRBJ2-7, with 8 bases identical to TRBD1. The receptor's source is a male donor with early-stage non-small cell lung cancer. CDR3 nucleotides: TGCAGCGTCGCCGGGACAGGACACTACGAGCAGTACTTC. This encodes CSVAGTGHYEQYF.